The rows below give T cell receptor beta chains drawn from one sample of a study of post-analysis software for immune sequencing data. MiXCR, applied by TCRdb to the PCR reads, yields one record per CDR3 protein. The sample has about 430,000 distinct CDR3 sequences, less than 40% seen once; the top ten hold around 8%. The material sequenced was blood. All receptors come from a girl aged 2 to 10 with multiple sclerosis. Each CDR3 is given with its conserved first and last residue. D genes are given only for firm matches. Expanded clones get a size class; other rows say once, few or many, or leave the size out.

clone_size: -; v_call: TRBV5-1; j_call: TRBJ2-3; d_call: TRBD2; cdr3_nt: TGCGCCAGCAGCTGGACTAGCGGGAGAACAGATACGCAGTATTTT; cdr3_aa: CASSWTSGRTDTQYF
clone_size: few; v_call: TRBV11-1; j_call: TRBJ2-7; d_call: -; cdr3_nt: TGTGCCAGCAGCTTAGCTACCGAGCAGTACTTC; cdr3_aa: CASSLATEQYF
clone_size: -; v_call: TRBV2; j_call: TRBJ1-1; d_call: TRBD1; cdr3_nt: TGTGCCAGCAACCCACAGGGGGAGACTGAAGCTTTCTTT; cdr3_aa: CASNPQGETEAFF
clone_size: -; v_call: TRBV5-1; j_call: TRBJ1-1; d_call: TRBD1; cdr3_nt: TGCGCCAGCAGCTTGGAGGGACAGGGGTTTTGTGCTGAAGCTTTCTTT; cdr3_aa: CASSLEGQGFCAEAFF
clone_size: few; v_call: TRBV5-7; j_call: TRBJ1-6; d_call: -; cdr3_nt: TGTGCCAGCAGCTTGGGATTGGGGGCGAAGGCGGTTGGTGGTTCACCCCTCCACTTT; cdr3_aa: CASSLGLGAKAVGGSPLHF
clone_size: -; v_call: TRBV18; j_call: TRBJ2-1; d_call: -; cdr3_nt: TGTGCCAGCTCACCACCGGGCGGGGGCCCGGCTGCTAGTGAGCAGTTCTTC; cdr3_aa: CASSPPGGGPAASEQFF
clone_size: -; v_call: TRBV29-1; j_call: TRBJ1-2; d_call: -; cdr3_nt: TGCAGCGTTGAGGTCGGGTATGGCTACACCTTC; cdr3_aa: CSVEVGYGYTF
clone_size: -; v_call: TRBV7-2; j_call: TRBJ1-2; d_call: -; cdr3_nt: TGTGCCAGCAGCTTAGTTTCAGAGACCTATGGCTACACCTTC; cdr3_aa: CASSLVSETYGYTF
clone_size: many; v_call: TRBV28; j_call: TRBJ1-2; d_call: -; cdr3_nt: TGTGCCAGCAGCCCGGCAGACTATGGCTACACCTTC; cdr3_aa: CASSPADYGYTF
clone_size: -; v_call: TRBV5-1; j_call: TRBJ2-1; d_call: TRBD2; cdr3_nt: TGCGCCAGCAGCTTGGCCTTAGCGGGAGAGAACAATGAGCAGTTCTTC; cdr3_aa: CASSLALAGENNEQFF
clone_size: many; v_call: TRBV6-2/TRBV6-3; j_call: TRBJ2-1; d_call: TRBD2; cdr3_nt: TGTGCCAGCAGTTACCAGCGGGAGGCCTACAATGAGCAGTTCTTC; cdr3_aa: CASSYQREAYNEQFF
clone_size: -; v_call: TRBV3-1; j_call: TRBJ2-5; d_call: -; cdr3_nt: TGTGCCAGCAGCCAAGAGGGACGCAAATCACAAGAGACCCAGTACTTC; cdr3_aa: CASSQEGRKSQETQYF
clone_size: -; v_call: TRBV6-5; j_call: TRBJ2-1; d_call: -; cdr3_nt: TGTGCCAGCAGTTACAATTGGAGGACCACCTACAATGAGCAGTTCTTC; cdr3_aa: CASSYNWRTTYNEQFF
clone_size: -; v_call: TRBV27; j_call: TRBJ2-7; d_call: -; cdr3_nt: TGTGCCAGCAGTTTAACGGGAGTGGCCTACGAGCAGTACTTC; cdr3_aa: CASSLTGVAYEQYF
clone_size: few; v_call: TRBV28; j_call: TRBJ2-7; d_call: TRBD1; cdr3_nt: TGTGCCAGCAGTTTGGACAGGGTCTCCTCCGAGCAGTACTTC; cdr3_aa: CASSLDRVSSEQYF
clone_size: few; v_call: TRBV28; j_call: TRBJ2-1; d_call: TRBD2; cdr3_nt: TGTGCCAGCAGTTTAGGGGGGGTGGTCGATGAGCAGTTCTTC; cdr3_aa: CASSLGGVVDEQFF
clone_size: few; v_call: TRBV29-1; j_call: TRBJ2-3; d_call: -; cdr3_nt: TGCAGCGTTGAAGATTTAGGCACAGATACGCAGTATTTT; cdr3_aa: CSVEDLGTDTQYF
clone_size: few; v_call: TRBV3-1; j_call: TRBJ2-3; d_call: -; cdr3_nt: TGTGCCAGCAGCCAAGGTGAGCGGACCATCACAGATACGCAGTATTTT; cdr3_aa: CASSQGERTITDTQYF
clone_size: -; v_call: TRBV14; j_call: TRBJ2-4; d_call: -; cdr3_nt: TGTGCCAGCAGCCAAGTACAGGGTGGGTCGAACATTCAGTACTTC; cdr3_aa: CASSQVQGGSNIQYF
clone_size: -; v_call: TRBV20-1; j_call: TRBJ2-7; d_call: -; cdr3_nt: TGCAGTGCTCTCGGGACAACACTTTACTACGAGCAGTACTTC; cdr3_aa: CSALGTTLYYEQYF
clone_size: few; v_call: TRBV29-1; j_call: TRBJ1-1; d_call: TRBD1; cdr3_nt: TGCAGCGTGCTGACAGGGGGCGGAGAGGCTTTCTTT; cdr3_aa: CSVLTGGGEAFF
clone_size: -; v_call: TRBV7-2; j_call: TRBJ2-7; d_call: TRBD2; cdr3_nt: TGTGCCAGCAGCCTAACCCTCACTAGCGGGAGGTTCTACGAGCAGTACTTC; cdr3_aa: CASSLTLTSGRFYEQYF
clone_size: -; v_call: TRBV7-2; j_call: TRBJ2-1; d_call: TRBD2; cdr3_nt: TGTGCCAGCAGCCCGACACCGGGACTACATAACTCCTACGAGCAGTTCTTC; cdr3_aa: CASSPTPGLHNSYEQFF
clone_size: -; v_call: TRBV14; j_call: TRBJ2-3; d_call: -; cdr3_nt: TGTGCCAGCAGCCTGATCGACACAGATACGCAGTATTTT; cdr3_aa: CASSLIDTDTQYF
clone_size: once; v_call: TRBV6-1; j_call: TRBJ2-4; d_call: -; cdr3_nt: TGTGCCAGCAAGAGAGGTCCAGGGGATAAGGTAGCCAAAAACATTCAGTACTTC; cdr3_aa: CASKRGPGDKVAKNIQYF
clone_size: -; v_call: TRBV4-3; j_call: TRBJ1-4; d_call: -; cdr3_nt: TGCGCCAGCAGCCAAGGGGACGCACTTGCAACTAATGAAAAACTGTTTTTT; cdr3_aa: CASSQGDALATNEKLFF
clone_size: few; v_call: TRBV20-1; j_call: TRBJ1-2; d_call: -; cdr3_nt: TGCAGTGCTAGAGATATGCGCGGAGGCTACACCTTC; cdr3_aa: CSARDMRGGYTF
clone_size: -; v_call: TRBV7-6; j_call: TRBJ2-1; d_call: TRBD2; cdr3_nt: TGTGCCAGCAGCTTACTGGAGCGGGGGGTAAACAATGAGCAGTTCTTC; cdr3_aa: CASSLLERGVNNEQFF
clone_size: -; v_call: TRBV6-6; j_call: TRBJ2-6; d_call: TRBD2; cdr3_nt: TGTGCCAGCAGAGCGGGACGGAACTCTGGGGCCAACGTCCTGACTTTC; cdr3_aa: CASRAGRNSGANVLTF
clone_size: few; v_call: TRBV6-5; j_call: TRBJ2-5; d_call: -; cdr3_nt: TGTGCCAGCAGTTACCTACCAACTTTGAAGGGGCATGGGGAGACCCAGTACTTC; cdr3_aa: CASSYLPTLKGHGETQYF
clone_size: -; v_call: TRBV28; j_call: TRBJ2-7; d_call: TRBD1; cdr3_nt: TGTGCCAGCAGTTTGTATTGGGACAGGGACTACGAGCAGTACTTC; cdr3_aa: CASSLYWDRDYEQYF
clone_size: -; v_call: TRBV3-1; j_call: TRBJ2-6; d_call: TRBD1; cdr3_nt: TGCGCCAGCAGCCAAGGGAATCCCCCTCTTACAGGGGCGAGCTCTGGGGCCAACGTCCTGACTTTC; cdr3_aa: CASSQGNPPLTGASSGANVLTF
clone_size: -; v_call: TRBV20-1; j_call: TRBJ2-5; d_call: TRBD2; cdr3_nt: TGCAGTGCTAGAGTTGTAGCGGGAGGGCCTCGAGAGACCCAGTACTTC; cdr3_aa: CSARVVAGGPRETQYF
clone_size: few; v_call: TRBV29-1; j_call: TRBJ2-4; d_call: -; cdr3_nt: TGCAGCGTTGAACGACAGGGAGGGAGGAAGCAGTACTTC; cdr3_aa: CSVERQGGRKQYF
clone_size: -; v_call: TRBV20-1; j_call: TRBJ1-5; d_call: -; cdr3_nt: TGCAGTGCTCTCCCTCTTCCAAATCAGCCCCAGCATTTT; cdr3_aa: CSALPLPNQPQHF
clone_size: -; v_call: TRBV6-5; j_call: TRBJ1-2; d_call: -; cdr3_nt: TGTGCCAGCAGTACTGGGACAAACTATGGCTACACCTTC; cdr3_aa: CASSTGTNYGYTF
clone_size: -; v_call: TRBV5-5; j_call: TRBJ2-3; d_call: TRBD2; cdr3_nt: TGTGCCAGCAGCTTGCCTAGCGGCTCTTTTAGCACAGATACGCAGTATTTT; cdr3_aa: CASSLPSGSFSTDTQYF
clone_size: few; v_call: TRBV10-3; j_call: TRBJ2-7; d_call: -; cdr3_nt: TGTGCCATCATGTCGGGCAGGGGCGACGAGCAGTACTTC; cdr3_aa: CAIMSGRGDEQYF
clone_size: once; v_call: TRBV7-3; j_call: TRBJ2-1; d_call: -; cdr3_nt: TGTGCCAGCAGCTCTTTCGGGACGTTCGATACTTACAATGAGCAGTTCTTC; cdr3_aa: CASSSFGTFDTYNEQFF
clone_size: few; v_call: TRBV6-5; j_call: TRBJ2-7; d_call: -; cdr3_nt: TGTGCCAGCAGTGACGGGACGGAATACGAGCAGTACTTC; cdr3_aa: CASSDGTEYEQYF
clone_size: once; v_call: TRBV7-2; j_call: TRBJ1-1; d_call: -; cdr3_nt: TGTGCCAGCAGCTTAGCACAGGAGAACACTGAAGCTTTCTTT; cdr3_aa: CASSLAQENTEAFF
clone_size: -; v_call: TRBV2; j_call: TRBJ1-2; d_call: -; cdr3_nt: TGTGCCAGCAGTGAAGGCAACTATGGCTACACCTTC; cdr3_aa: CASSEGNYGYTF
clone_size: -; v_call: TRBV28; j_call: TRBJ2-7; d_call: TRBD2; cdr3_nt: TGTGCCAGCAGTTATAGCGGGAGGTATGGAAATGAGCAGTACTTC; cdr3_aa: CASSYSGRYGNEQYF
clone_size: few; v_call: TRBV12-3/TRBV12-4; j_call: TRBJ2-1; d_call: TRBD2; cdr3_nt: TGTGCCAGCCGACTATCTCCGGGACTAGCGGGAGTAACGCACTACAATGAACAGTTCTTC; cdr3_aa: CASRLSPGLAGVTHYNEQFF
clone_size: -; v_call: TRBV7-9; j_call: TRBJ2-1; d_call: -; cdr3_nt: TGTGCCAGCAGCTTAGCGCTGAAGCTGGGCTCCTACAATGAGCAGTTCTTC; cdr3_aa: CASSLALKLGSYNEQFF
clone_size: few; v_call: TRBV6-5; j_call: TRBJ2-5; d_call: -; cdr3_nt: TGTGCCAGCAGTTACTCAACAGGCCCAGAGACCCAGTACTTC; cdr3_aa: CASSYSTGPETQYF
clone_size: -; v_call: TRBV7-2; j_call: TRBJ2-6; d_call: -; cdr3_nt: TGTGCCAGCAGCACTGCACGGGGTATCGCTGGGGCCAACGTCCGGACTTTC; cdr3_aa: CASSTARGIAGANVRTF
clone_size: few; v_call: TRBV12-3/TRBV12-4; j_call: TRBJ2-7; d_call: -; cdr3_nt: TGTGCCAGCAGTGGGGAGACAGGTTCCTACGAGCAGTACTTC; cdr3_aa: CASSGETGSYEQYF
clone_size: -; v_call: TRBV7-9; j_call: TRBJ2-5; d_call: -; cdr3_nt: TGTGCCAGCAGCCATGGGTTGCGGAGACTAGAGACCCAGTACTTC; cdr3_aa: CASSHGLRRLETQYF
clone_size: few; v_call: TRBV20-1; j_call: TRBJ2-1; d_call: -; cdr3_nt: TGCAGTGCTAGAGATCGAGAGAAATACAATGAGCAGTTCTTC; cdr3_aa: CSARDREKYNEQFF
clone_size: -; v_call: TRBV28; j_call: TRBJ2-7; d_call: -; cdr3_nt: TGTGCCAGCAGTTTAATCTCCAGGGAGTTCGACGAGCAGTACTTC; cdr3_aa: CASSLISREFDEQYF